This entry lists 18 T cell receptor beta chains sequenced from one sample in a study of T cells in Graves' hyperthyroidism and ophthalmopathy. Amplification of TCR beta CDR3 regions was performed using RNA transcripts as template. First-round RT-PCR with HTBI primers amplified the TCR CDR3 region. TCRdb recomputed calls from the multiplex PCR reads with MiXCR, one row per CDR3 protein. Among around 500,000 distinct CDR3 sequences listed, about an eighth were seen once. Material: blood. The receptor set was obtained from a woman under 30 with Graves' hyperthyroidism.

The chain links TRBV6-5 to TRBJ2-7, with TRBD2 matching over 8 bases. Germline lookup yields CDR1 MNHEY and CDR2 SVGAGI. J was trimmed by 6 bases and V by 0 bases; bases with no gene match: 13. The CDR3 loop spans 17 amino acids. CDR3 in DNA: TGTGCCAGCAGTTACTCGATAGTACGAGCGGGAGCTCTCGAGCAGTACTTC. It translates to CASSYSIVRAGALEQYF.

The chain has TRBV6-5 and TRBJ2-3; D ambiguous. CDR3 length: 13 residues. With 3 bases removed from V and 0 bases from J, the gap between germline ends came to 4 bases. CDR1 and CDR2 (germline): MNHEY, SVGAGI. The CDR3 sequence is CASSYSSTDTQYF. CDR3 DNA: TGTGCCAGCAGTTATTCTAGCACAGATACGCAGTATTTT.

The chain recombines TRBV30 with TRBJ2-3; D might be TRBD1 or TRBD2, each matching 5 bases. CDR1 and CDR2 (germline): GTSNPN, SVGIG (reference sequence). The CDR3 has 15 residues. Trimming pared 1 base from V and 0 bases from J, leaving 11 bases between. The CDR3 DNA follows: TGTGCCTGGAGTGCCCTCTGGGGGAGCACAGATACGCAGTATTTT. Translating it yields CAWSALWGSTDTQYF.

This clonotype came up many times. The rearrangement links TRBV5-1 to TRBJ1-2, with 9 bases lining up with TRBD1. Germline-derived CDR1 and CDR2 are SGHRS and YFSETQ. This CDR3 contains 13 residues. The junction had 8 bases not matched to a gene; V was cut back by 6 bases and J by 8 bases. The DNA for the CDR3 is TGCGCCAGCATCTCGGACAGGGGAGGGGGCTACACCTTC. This encodes CASISDRGGGYTF.

This clonotype has at least ten counts. V is TRBV5-1 and J is TRBJ2-1; 9 nucleotides agree with TRBD2. Germline assignment: CDR1 SGHRS and CDR2 YFSETQ. Germline trimming cut 6 bases from V and 4 bases from J; bases unmatched to any gene: 8. This CDR3 comprises 15 residues. CDR3 nucleotide sequence: TGCGCCAGCACCCCTGCTCTAGCGGGGTACAATGAGCAGTTCTTC. This sequence encodes CASTPALAGYNEQFF.

This clonotype was recorded a few times. V usage is TRBV29-1 and J usage is TRBJ1-3, with a tentative D call TRBD1 (5 bases). Per germline, CDR1 SQVTM and CDR2 ANQGSEA. This CDR3 is 13 amino acids long. Deletions cut 6 bases from V and 0 bases from J, with 9 bases between. The CDR3 sequence: CSVGLTSGNTIYF. As DNA, the CDR3 is TGCAGCGTGGGACTTACCTCTGGAAACACCATATATTTT. The variable domain in full, completed from reference TRBV29-1 and TRBJ1-3, reads SAVISQKPSRDICQRGTSLTIQCQVDSQVTMMFWYRQQPGQSLTLIATANQGSEATYESGFVIDKFPISRPNLTFSTLTVSNMSPEDSSIYLCSVGLTSGNTIYFGEGSWLTVV.

This rearrangement joins TRBV19 to TRBJ2-1, with 7 bases fitting TRBD2. After removal of 0 bases from V and 2 bases from J, the junction contained 1 base not matched to a gene. The CDR3 has 15 amino acids. Per the germline V gene, CDR1 is LNHDA and CDR2 is SQIVND (reference sequence). CDR3: CASSIEAGAYNEQFF. The CDR3, as DNA: TGTGCCAGTAGTATAGAGGCGGGGGCCTACAATGAGCAGTTCTTC.

This clonotype has at least ten counts. The chain combines TRBV3-1 with TRBJ1-1; unclear D gene. The CDR3 spans 14 residues. From germline, CDR1 is LGHDT and CDR2 YNNKEL (reference sequence). Trimming cost V 5 bases and J 7 bases, with 17 bases left between them. The CDR3 sequence: CASSVSGYWGEAFF. The CDR3 bases are TGTGCCAGCAGCGTCTCAGGATACTGGGGTGAAGCTTTCTTT.

The chain employs TRBV5-5 and TRBJ2-6; 8 bases fit TRBD1. Germline V gene sequence: CDR1 SGHKS, CDR2 YYEKEE (reference sequence). Trimming took 6 bases from V and 0 from J; bases not matched to a gene: 11. There are 18 residues in the CDR3. The CDR3 here is CASTPGRTGSSGANVLTF. The CDR3 bases are TGTGCCAGCACCCCCGGCAGGACAGGGAGCTCTGGGGCCAACGTCCTGACTTTC. Using reference TRBV5-5 and TRBJ2-6 for the parts outside the CDR3, the full variable domain is DAGVTQSPTHLIKTRGQQVTLRCSPISGHKSVSWYQQVLGQGPQFIFQYYEKEERGRGNFPDRFSARQFPNYSSELNVNALLLGDSALYLCASTPGRTGSSGANVLTFGAGSRLTVL.

This clonotype was seen at least ten times. The chain joins TRBV12-3 or TRBV12-4 to TRBJ1-3; TRBD1 aligns across 7 bases. After removal of 6 bases from V and 2 bases from J, the junction contained 4 bases not matched to a gene. The CDR3 is 14 amino acids. The CDR3 region is CASSTGTAGNTIYF. CDR3 nucleotide sequence: TGTGCCAGCAGCACAGGGACAGCTGGAAACACCATATATTTT.

This clonotype was observed at least ten times. J is TRBJ1-5 and V is TRBV20-1; the D gene is possibly TRBD1 (6 bases). V gave up 3 bases and J gave up 4 bases, with 22 bases separating them. Germline CDR1 DFQATT, CDR2 SNEGSKA (reference sequence). There are 17 residues in the CDR3. The CDR3 DNA reads as TGCAGTGCTAGGCGACAGGTGGGGGGCGTGCGGAATCAGCCCCAGCATTTT. Encoded protein: CSARRQVGGVRNQPQHF.

This clonotype was recorded many times. The genes are TRBV29-1 and TRBJ1-1, with 10 bases fitting TRBD1. The junction had 8 bases not matched to a gene; V was cut back by 4 bases and J by 0 bases. This CDR3 region has 16 residues. Germline V gene lookup returns CDR1 SQVTM and CDR2 ANQGSEA. The CDR3 reads CSVGRVGTGVNTEAFF. In nucleotides, the CDR3 is TGCAGCGTTGGCCGAGTAGGGACAGGGGTGAACACTGAAGCTTTCTTT.

Of note for this clonotype: A clone one base away is much larger, so this may be a read error. In nucleotides, the CDR3 is TGTGCCAGCAGTTCTCGAGGGCGACGGACTGAAGCTTTCTTT. Translated, it gives CASSSRGRRTEAFF. V usage is TRBV12-3 or TRBV12-4 and J usage is TRBJ1-1; D not certain. The CDR3 loop spans 14 amino acids. V was cut by 4 bases and J by 5 bases, with 14 bases left in between.

This clonotype was observed many times. DNA of the CDR3: TGCAGCGTTGAAGATGTGGACAGGGAAATTGAAGCTTTCTTT. This codes for CSVEDVDREIEAFF. The chain is built from TRBV29-1 and TRBJ1-1; TRBD1 matches 8 bases. Germline lookup yields CDR1 SQVTM and CDR2 ANQGSEA. CDR3 size: 14 residues. J lost 7 bases, V lost 0 bases, and 7 bases had no gene match.

Points on this clonotype: One end of the junction does not line up with germline, which may come from a read error. This sequence joins TRBV4-1 and TRBJ2-2; 8 bases match TRBD2. The V gene's germline CDR1 is MGHRA and CDR2 YSYEKL. This CDR3 spans 14 amino acids. CDR3 sequence (DNA): TGCGCCAGCGAGCGGGAGACGAGCACCGGGGAGCTGCTTTTT. Its translation is CASERETSTGELLF.

This clonotype showed up just once. The V gene is TRBV11-2, the J gene TRBJ2-2, with 7 bases aligning to TRBD2. The CDR3 loop spans 14 amino acids. V trimming: 5 bases; J trimming: 8 bases; junction bases outside the gene matches: 8. Germline V lookup: CDR1 SGHAT, CDR2 FQNNGV. The CDR3 spells CASSPRRGLGELFF. CDR3 DNA sequence: TGTGCCAGCAGCCCCAGGCGGGGACTAGGGGAGCTGTTTTTT. Drawing the rest from reference TRBV11-2 and TRBJ2-2, the complete variable domain is EAGVAQSPRYKIIEKRQSVAFWCNPISGHATLYWYQQILGQGPKLLIQFQNNGVVDDSQLPKDRFSAERLKGVDSTLKIQPAKLEDSAVYLCASSPRRGLGELFFGEGSRLTVL.

V gene TRBV2 combines with J gene TRBJ2-7; TRBD1 matches at 11 bases. The V segment lost 6 bases and the J segment 3 bases; nucleotides outside the gene matches: 4. The CDR3 consists of 14 residues. CDR1 is SNHLY and CDR2 is FYNNEI in the germline V gene. CDR3 in amino acids: CASRRGTGGYEQYV. The CDR3 bases are TGTGCCAGCAGGAGGGGGACAGGGGGCTACGAGCAGTACGTC.

This clonotype was detected ten times or more. This chain uses TRBV12-3 or TRBV12-4 with TRBJ2-5; possible D gene TRBD2, 5 bases. The CDR3 is 12 amino acids. The germline V and J ends were trimmed by 8 bases and 3 bases, with 10 bases remaining between them. CDR3 sequence: CASCGSKETQYF. The CDR3 coding sequence is TGTGCCAGCTGCGGGTCCAAAGAGACCCAGTACTTC.